These 22 T cell receptor beta chains share one sample of origin, sequenced in a study of cytotoxic CD8 clonotypes in ibrutinib-treated CLL. Method: immunoSEQ multiplex PCR; TCRdb's copy keeps in-frame clones and lacks some. The sample consists of tens of thousands of clones, roughly 70% of them appearing once. Sequenced here: PBMCs, sampled after 12 months of ibrutinib treatment. The receptors originated from a human donor with chronic lymphocytic leukemia.

The gene calls are TRBV7-9 and TRBJ2-1; the D gene is possibly TRBD1 (6 bases). The length of the CDR3 is 13 residues. CDR1 and CDR2 from the germline V gene are SEHNR and FQNEAQ (reference sequence). V lost 5 bases to trimming and J lost 5 bases, with 10 bases between them. This CDR3 is CASSRGQHNEQFF. DNA of the CDR3: TGTGCCAGCAGCCGTGGACAGCACAATGAGCAGTTCTTC.

This clone has a handful of counts. This chain uses TRBV2 with TRBJ2-7, with 7 bases lining up with TRBD1. The CDR3 contains 13 residues. V was pared by 7 bases and J by 5 bases, with 8 bases of the junction left unmatched. Germline-derived CDR1 and CDR2 are SNHLY and FYNNEI. CDR3 DNA: TGTGCCAGCACGATGGACAGGCGGAACGAGCAGTACTTC. It translates to CASTMDRRNEQYF.

This sequence joins TRBV7-6 and TRBJ2-7; tentative D call: TRBD1 (6 bases). CDR1 is SGHVS and CDR2 is FNYEAQ in the germline V gene. Trimming removed 3 bases from V and 2 bases from J, with 11 bases in between. The CDR3 consists of 14 residues. CDR3 loop: CASSFRDIAYEQYF. For the CDR3, the DNA is TGTGCCAGCAGCTTCCGGGACATCGCCTACGAGCAGTACTTC.

The rearrangement uses TRBV14 and TRBJ2-3; a possible D gene is TRBD2 (5 bases). CDR1 SGHDN and CDR2 FVKESK come from the germline V gene. V gave up 4 bases and J gave up 1 base, with 18 bases separating them. CDR3 length: 17 residues. The CDR3 sequence is CASSPEGPGEGTDTQYF. For the CDR3, the DNA is TGTGCCAGCAGCCCCGAGGGTCCAGGAGAGGGCACAGATACGCAGTATTTT.

The rearrangement uses TRBV5-1 and TRBJ1-2, with D possibly TRBD1 on 5 matching bases. Trimming removed 0 bases from V and 1 base from J, with 10 bases in between. The CDR3 loop spans 15 amino acids. Germline-derived CDR1 and CDR2 are SGHRS and YFSETQ. For the CDR3, the DNA is TGCGCCAGCAGCTTGGGGGGACGAAATAACTATGGCTACACCTTC. Its protein is CASSLGGRNNYGYTF.

This clone was counted between two and nine times. In the same sample, other DNA sequences code for this CDR3. The chain uses TRBV29-1 and TRBJ2-3; no firm D call. The CDR3 loop spans 13 amino acids. CDR1 is SQVTM and CDR2 is ANQGSEA in the germline V gene. Trimming cost V 0 bases and J 1 base, with 5 bases left between them. CDR3 sequence (DNA): TGCAGCGTTGAAGATCAAGGCACAGATACGCAGTATTTT. Protein: CSVEDQGTDTQYF.

This chain uses TRBV6-4 with TRBJ2-1, with 13 bases identical to TRBD2. The CDR3 totals 17 residues. The J segment lost 5 bases and the V segment lost 2 bases, leaving 6 bases of the junction unmatched. CDR1 and CDR2 from the germline V gene are MRHNA and SNTAGT. The CDR3 here is CASSDTPGTSGNNEQFF. The CDR3 bases are TGTGCCAGCAGTGACACTCCGGGGACTAGCGGGAACAATGAGCAGTTCTTC.

The CDR3 DNA sequence: TGTGCCAGCAGCGTAGGGGCCCTAGCGGAGGGATTCACAGATACGCAGTATTTT. Translating it yields CASSVGALAEGFTDTQYF. This chain connects TRBV9 to TRBJ2-3; 7 nucleotides align to TRBD2. V lost 0 bases to trimming and J lost 2 bases; unmatched junction nucleotides: 12. The CDR3 runs 18 residues. Germline loops: CDR1 SGDLS, CDR2 YYNGEE.

In DNA form, the CDR3 reads TGTGCCAGCAGCCCCGGAGGTGAGCAGTACTTC. Translation gives CASSPGGEQYF. The genes are TRBV28 and TRBJ2-7; TRBD2 is a possible D gene (5 bases). Trimming took off 6 bases at V and 7 bases at J, with 10 bases between the two ends. The germline gives CDR1 MDHEN, CDR2 SYDVKM. The length of the CDR3 is 11 residues. Filled out from reference TRBV28 and TRBJ2-7, the complete variable domain reads DVKVTQSSRYLVKRTGEKVFLECVQDMDHENMFWYRQDPGLGLRLIYFSYDVKMKEKGDIPEGYSVSREKKERFSLILESASTNQTSMYLCASSPGGEQYFGPGTRLTVT.

This clone was recorded only once. The chain joins TRBV30 to TRBJ1-2, with 12 nucleotides matching TRBD1. The V segment lost 1 base and the J segment 4 bases; nucleotides outside the gene matches: 4. Per the germline V gene, CDR1 is GTSNPN and CDR2 is SVGIG (reference sequence). The CDR3 is 15 amino acids. CDR3 nucleotides: TGTGCCTGGAGTGCCGGGACAGGGGGCAGCTATGGCTACACCTTC. Its translation: CAWSAGTGGSYGYTF.

V is TRBV4-3 and J is TRBJ2-4, with TRBD2 matching 13 bases. The germline V gene encodes CDR1 LGHNA and CDR2 YSLEER. The CDR3 has 21 amino acids. The junction had 12 bases not matched to a gene; V was cut back by 1 base and J by 0 bases. The CDR3 bases are TGCGCCAGCAGCCAAGGTATCCGGACTAGCGGGAGTGGAGTAGCCAAAAACATTCAGTACTTC. This sequence encodes CASSQGIRTSGSGVAKNIQYF.

The DNA of the CDR3 is TGCGCCAGCAGTGATCTAGCGGAGACAAACTACGAGCAGTACTTC. Translation: CASSDLAETNYEQYF. The V and J genes are TRBV10-2 and TRBJ2-7; 7 nucleotides agree with TRBD2. There are 15 residues in the CDR3. With 3 bases clipped from V and 3 bases from J, the junction kept 8 bases outside the gene matches. CDR1 WSHSY and CDR2 SAAADI come from the germline V gene.

The V and J genes are TRBV28 and TRBJ2-5; 11 nucleotides agree with TRBD2. The J segment lost 4 bases and the V segment lost 4 bases, leaving 8 bases of the junction unmatched. Germline V gives CDR1 MDHEN, CDR2 SYDVKM. This CDR3 region has 16 residues. CDR3 sequence reads: CASSSRSGRAAETQYF. The CDR3 DNA sequence: TGTGCCAGCAGTTCCCGTAGCGGGAGGGCCGCAGAGACCCAGTACTTC.

This chain joins TRBV30 and TRBJ2-1; D is perhaps TRBD2 (5 bases). This CDR3 region has 16 residues. Trimming took off 0 bases at V and 0 bases at J, with 12 bases between the two ends. Germline V gives CDR1 GTSNPN, CDR2 SVGIG (reference sequence). The CDR3 bases are TGTGCCTGGAGTGTAAGGACTCTTAGCTCCTACAATGAGCAGTTCTTC. The encoded protein is CAWSVRTLSSYNEQFF.

The CDR3 spells CASRSGSASYNEQFF. In DNA, the CDR3 is TGTGCCAGCAGGTCAGGGTCGGCCTCCTACAATGAGCAGTTCTTC. This rearrangement joins TRBV27 to TRBJ2-1; perhaps TRBD1 as D (5 bases). V was cut by 6 bases and J by 0 bases, with 12 bases left in between. The CDR3 is 15 amino acids. Germline CDR1 is MNHEY and CDR2 is SMNVEV (reference sequence).

The rearrangement links TRBV6-1 to TRBJ2-5; 8 nucleotides agree with TRBD2. Germline V gives CDR1 MNHNS, CDR2 SASEGT. The ends lost 5 bases at V and 2 bases at J; junction bases unmatched: 4. This CDR3 is built from 14 residues. The CDR3 nucleotides read TGTGCCAGCAGTCCGGGGGGGGGACAAGAGACCCAGTACTTC. Translating it yields CASSPGGGQETQYF.

In its sample, this clone was seen once. CDR3 residues: CASSSRGFGEQYF. DNA for the CDR3: TGTGCCAGCAGTTCGAGGGGTTTCGGCGAGCAGTACTTC. The V gene is TRBV6-6, the J gene TRBJ2-7; possibly TRBD1 or TRBD2 for D (5 bases each). V was cut by 4 bases and J by 6 bases, with 13 bases left in between. Germline values: CDR1 MNHNY, CDR2 SVGAGI (reference sequence). The CDR3 contains 13 residues.

This chain uses TRBV5-1 with TRBJ1-4; 9 bases match TRBD1. Germline lookup yields CDR1 SGHRS and CDR2 YFSETQ. This CDR3 contains 16 residues. V was pared by 3 bases and J by 6 bases, with 9 bases of the junction left unmatched. For the CDR3, the DNA is TGCGCCAGCAGCTGGAACCGGGACAGGGTGGATGAAAAACTGTTTTTT. Translation gives CASSWNRDRVDEKLFF.

This chain joins TRBV9 and TRBJ1-4; D remains ambiguous. The CDR3 loop spans 15 amino acids. V was pared by 4 bases and J by 0 bases, with 10 bases between. CDR1 is SGDLS and CDR2 is YYNGEE in the germline V gene. The CDR3 here is CASSPRESTNEKLFF. DNA of the CDR3: TGTGCCAGCAGCCCCCGGGAGTCAACTAATGAAAAACTGTTTTTT.

Comments on this clone: Germline is not matched at one junction end, which may reflect a read error. The rearrangement uses TRBV20-1 and TRBJ2-1; no definite D call. The CDR3 is 10 residues long. Per germline, CDR1 DFQATT and CDR2 SNEGSKA (reference sequence). The CDR3 DNA follows: TGCAGCGCTACAAGCAATGAGCAGTTCTTC. It encodes CSATSNEQFF.

J is TRBJ1-1 and V is TRBV19; D remains unclear. This CDR3 contains 11 residues. Germline CDR1 and CDR2: LNHDA and SQIVND (reference sequence). V dropped 10 bases and J dropped 3 bases, with 9 bases sitting between them. CDR3 residues: CATRAHTEAFF. Here the CDR3 DNA reads TGTGCCACCCGGGCCCACACTGAAGCTTTCTTT. Full variable domain (missing parts from reference TRBV19 and TRBJ1-1): DGGITQSPKYLFRKEGQNVTLSCEQNLNHDAMYWYRQDPGQGLRLIYYSQIVNDFQKGDIAEGYSVSREKKESFPLTVTSAQKNPTAFYLCATRAHTEAFFGQGTRLTVV.

The chain combines TRBV19 with TRBJ2-7; D remains unclear. V dropped 3 bases and J dropped 0 bases, with 6 bases sitting between them. CDR1 is LNHDA, CDR2 SQIVND, per germline (reference sequence). The CDR3 runs 13 residues. CDR3 amino acids: CASSIESSYEQYF. The CDR3, as DNA: TGTGCCAGTAGTATTGAGAGCTCCTACGAGCAGTACTTC. Full variable domain (missing parts from reference TRBV19 and TRBJ2-7): DGGITQSPKYLFRKEGQNVTLSCEQNLNHDAMYWYRQDPGQGLRLIYYSQIVNDFQKGDIAEGYSVSREKKESFPLTVTSAQKNPTAFYLCASSIESSYEQYFGPGTRLTVT.